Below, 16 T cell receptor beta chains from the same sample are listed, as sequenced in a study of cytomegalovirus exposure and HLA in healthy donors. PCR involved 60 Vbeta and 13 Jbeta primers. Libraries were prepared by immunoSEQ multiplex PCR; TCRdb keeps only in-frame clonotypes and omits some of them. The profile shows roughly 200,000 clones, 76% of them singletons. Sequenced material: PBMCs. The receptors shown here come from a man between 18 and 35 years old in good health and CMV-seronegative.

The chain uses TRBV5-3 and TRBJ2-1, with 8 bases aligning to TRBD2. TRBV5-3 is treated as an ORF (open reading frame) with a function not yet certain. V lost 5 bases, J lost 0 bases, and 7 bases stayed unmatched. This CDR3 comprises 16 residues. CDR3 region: CARSLTSVRSYNEQFF. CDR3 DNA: TGTGCCAGAAGTTTGACTAGCGTGCGCTCCTACAATGAGCAGTTCTTC.

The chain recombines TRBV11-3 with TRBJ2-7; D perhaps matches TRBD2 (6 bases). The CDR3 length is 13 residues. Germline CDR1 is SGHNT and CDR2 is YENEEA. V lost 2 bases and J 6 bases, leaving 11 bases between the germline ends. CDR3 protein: CASSLRQGGEQYF. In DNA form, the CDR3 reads TGTGCCAGCAGCTTACGGCAGGGAGGCGAGCAGTACTTC.

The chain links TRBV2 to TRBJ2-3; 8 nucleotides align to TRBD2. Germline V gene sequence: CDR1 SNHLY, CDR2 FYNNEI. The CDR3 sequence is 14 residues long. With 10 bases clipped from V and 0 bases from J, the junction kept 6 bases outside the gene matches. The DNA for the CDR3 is TGTGCCACTATAGCGGGGATAAGCACAGATACGCAGTATTTT. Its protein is CATIAGISTDTQYF.

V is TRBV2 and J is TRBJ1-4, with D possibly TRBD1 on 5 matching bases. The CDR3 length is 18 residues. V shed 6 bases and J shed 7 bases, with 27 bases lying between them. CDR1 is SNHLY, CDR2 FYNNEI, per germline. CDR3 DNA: TGTGCCAGCAGGACCTCTTATGGAGGGGATAGGTTCGGTGAAAAACTGTTTTTT. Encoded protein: CASRTSYGGDRFGEKLFF.

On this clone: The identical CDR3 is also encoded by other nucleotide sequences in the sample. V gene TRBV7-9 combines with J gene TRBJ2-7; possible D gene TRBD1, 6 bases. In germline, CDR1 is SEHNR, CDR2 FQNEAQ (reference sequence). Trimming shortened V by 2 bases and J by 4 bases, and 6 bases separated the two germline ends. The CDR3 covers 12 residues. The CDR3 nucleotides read TGTGCCAGCAGCTTACAGGGGTACGAGCAGTACTTC. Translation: CASSLQGYEQYF.

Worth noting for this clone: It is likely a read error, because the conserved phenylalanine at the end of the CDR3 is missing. The CDR3: CAIWGGNYGYTL. CDR3 bases: TGTGCTATCTGGGGGGGTAACTATGGCTACACCCTC. The V and J genes are TRBV28 and TRBJ1-2, with D tentatively TRBD1 (5 bases). Germline loops: CDR1 MDHEN, CDR2 SYDVKM. This CDR3 has 12 amino acids.

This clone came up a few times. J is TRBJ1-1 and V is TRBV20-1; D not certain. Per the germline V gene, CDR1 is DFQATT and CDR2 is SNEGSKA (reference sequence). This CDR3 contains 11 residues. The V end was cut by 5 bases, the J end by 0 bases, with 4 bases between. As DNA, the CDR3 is TGCAGTGCTTATATGAACACTGAAGCTTTCTTT. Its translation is CSAYMNTEAFF.

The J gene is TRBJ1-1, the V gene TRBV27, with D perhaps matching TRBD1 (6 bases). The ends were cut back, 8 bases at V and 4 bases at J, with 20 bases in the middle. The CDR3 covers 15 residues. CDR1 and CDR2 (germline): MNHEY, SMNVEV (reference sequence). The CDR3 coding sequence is TGTGCCAGCCTCCGGGGGGGCCCCACAGGCACTGAAGCTTTCTTT. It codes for CASLRGGPTGTEAFF.

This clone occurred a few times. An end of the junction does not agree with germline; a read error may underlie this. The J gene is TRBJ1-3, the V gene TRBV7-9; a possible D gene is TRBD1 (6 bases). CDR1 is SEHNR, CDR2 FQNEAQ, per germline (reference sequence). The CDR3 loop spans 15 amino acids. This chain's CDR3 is CSSSEQGYSGNTIYF. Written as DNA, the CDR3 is TGTTCCAGCAGTGAACAGGGATACTCTGGAAACACCATATATTTT.

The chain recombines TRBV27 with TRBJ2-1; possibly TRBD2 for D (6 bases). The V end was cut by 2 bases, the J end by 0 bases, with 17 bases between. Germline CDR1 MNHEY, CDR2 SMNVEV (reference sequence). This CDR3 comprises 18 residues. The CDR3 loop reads CASSLKGSGVFSYNEQFF. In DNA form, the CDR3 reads TGTGCCAGCAGTTTAAAGGGGTCGGGGGTCTTCTCCTACAATGAGCAGTTCTTC.

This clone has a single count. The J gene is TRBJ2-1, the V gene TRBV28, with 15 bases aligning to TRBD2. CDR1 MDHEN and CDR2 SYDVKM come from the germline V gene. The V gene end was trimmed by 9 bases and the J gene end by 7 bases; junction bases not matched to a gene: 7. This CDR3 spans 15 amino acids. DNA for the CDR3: TGTGCCAGTATACCGGGGACTAGCGGGAGGAATGAGCAGTTCTTC. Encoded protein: CASIPGTSGRNEQFF.

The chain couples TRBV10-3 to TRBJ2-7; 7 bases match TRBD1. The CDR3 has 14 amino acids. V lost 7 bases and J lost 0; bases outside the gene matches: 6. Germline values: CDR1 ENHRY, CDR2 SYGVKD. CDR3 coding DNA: TGTGCCATCACCCCGGACAGGAGCTCCTACGAGCAGTACTTC. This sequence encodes CAITPDRSSYEQYF.

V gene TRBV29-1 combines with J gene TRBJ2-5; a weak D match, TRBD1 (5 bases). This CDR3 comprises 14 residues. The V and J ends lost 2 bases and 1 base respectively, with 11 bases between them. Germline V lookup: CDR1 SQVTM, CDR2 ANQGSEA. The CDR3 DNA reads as TGCAGCGTTGAAAACCCTGACAGCCAAGAGACCCAGTACTTC. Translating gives CSVENPDSQETQYF.

The CDR3 DNA sequence: TGCAGCGCCTACGGGGACAGTCTTCTTGAAGCTTTCTTT. Its protein is CSAYGDSLLEAFF. The chain is built from TRBV29-1 and TRBJ1-1, with 7 bases matching TRBD1. Per the germline V gene, CDR1 is SQVTM and CDR2 is ANQGSEA. The CDR3 runs 13 residues. Losses at the gene ends were 7 bases for V and 7 bases for J; bases not matched to a gene: 12.

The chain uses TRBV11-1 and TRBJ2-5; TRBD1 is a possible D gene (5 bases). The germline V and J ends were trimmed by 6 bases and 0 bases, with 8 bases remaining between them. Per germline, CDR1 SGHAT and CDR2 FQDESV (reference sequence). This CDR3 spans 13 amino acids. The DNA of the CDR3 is TGTGCCAGCAGTTCCAGGGACCAAGAGACCCAGTACTTC. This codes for CASSSRDQETQYF.

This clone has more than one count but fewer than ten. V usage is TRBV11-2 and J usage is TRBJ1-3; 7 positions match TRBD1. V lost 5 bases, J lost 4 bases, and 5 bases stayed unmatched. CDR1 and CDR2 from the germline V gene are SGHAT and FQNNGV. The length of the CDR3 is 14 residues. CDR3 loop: CASSPLGQGNTIYF. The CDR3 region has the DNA TGTGCCAGCAGCCCCCTGGGACAGGGAAACACCATATATTTT.